These 27 T cell receptor beta chains originate from one sample sequenced in a study of T-cell memory formation after mild COVID-19. Using its own MiXCR run on the 5' RACE reads, TCRdb lists one record per CDR3 protein. The profile shows roughly 310,000 distinct CDR3 sequences, more than 15% of them singletons. Sequenced sample: PBMCs or a T cell subset sorted from them (not recorded which). The receptors shown here come from a man aged 18 to 30 who had mild COVID-19 (a few samples of this study predate the infection). Cell type and time point are not known.

This clonotype was detected many times. The chain is built from TRBV5-1 and TRBJ1-3; D is undetermined. V lost 0 bases, J lost 4 bases, and 8 bases lay in between. CDR1 is SGHRS and CDR2 is YFSETQ in the germline V gene. The CDR3 spans 14 residues. CDR3 in amino acids: CASSLGASGNTIYF. The CDR3 DNA sequence: TGCGCCAGCAGCTTGGGGGCCTCCGGAAACACCATATATTTT.

In this sample, this clonotype turned up a few times. The V and J genes are TRBV10-3 and TRBJ2-5; D possibly matches TRBD1 or TRBD2 (5 bases each). Trimming stripped 7 bases from V and 3 bases from J, with 12 bases between. CDR3 length equals 13 residues. Germline-derived CDR1 and CDR2 are ENHRY and SYGVKD. Written as DNA, the CDR3 is TGTGCCATCATGGGGGACGGAGAAGAGACCCAGTACTTC. Encoded protein: CAIMGDGEETQYF.

This clonotype appeared a few times. This chain links TRBV6-6 with TRBJ2-7; 10 positions agree with TRBD1. This CDR3 has 13 amino acids. V was pared by 6 bases and J by 5 bases, with 4 bases of the junction left unmatched. Germline V gene sequence: CDR1 MNHNY, CDR2 SVGAGI (reference sequence). CDR3 nucleotide sequence: TGTGCCAGCAGGCAGACAGGGGGCGACGAGCAGTACTTC. This translates into CASRQTGGDEQYF.

This sequence joins TRBV14 and TRBJ2-1; 10 bases are shared with TRBD1. Germline V gene lookup returns CDR1 SGHDN and CDR2 FVKESK. CDR3 length: 15 amino acids. Trimming at V came to 3 bases and at J to 13 bases, leaving 12 bases not matched to a gene. The CDR3 loop reads CASSQLTGGRSGQFF. The CDR3 nucleotides read TGTGCCAGCAGCCAGTTGACAGGGGGCCGTTCGGGACAGTTCTTC. The whole variable domain, remainder taken from reference TRBV14 and TRBJ2-1, is EAGVTQFPSHSVIEKGQTVTLRCDPISGHDNLYWYRRVMGKEIKFLLHFVKESKQDESGMPNNRFLAERTGGTYSTLKVQPAELEDSGVYFCASSQLTGGRSGQFFGPGTRLTVL.

The rearrangement uses TRBV7-9 and TRBJ2-5, with TRBD2 matching 8 bases. CDR1 and CDR2 from the germline V gene are SEHNR and FQNEAQ (reference sequence). V was pared by 4 bases and J by 1 base, with 5 bases of the junction left unmatched. The CDR3 loop spans 15 amino acids. The CDR3 spells CASSSLAELQETQYF. CDR3 DNA sequence: TGTGCCAGCAGCTCACTAGCGGAGCTCCAAGAGACCCAGTACTTC.

J is TRBJ1-6 and V is TRBV20-1; 9 bases align to TRBD1. The CDR3 extends over 18 amino acids. The germline CDR1 and CDR2 sequences are DFQATT and SNEGSKA (reference sequence). With V trimmed by 0 bases and J by 9 bases, 15 bases remained unmatched. CDR3 sequence reads: CSARDGKGTGKAISPLHF. The CDR3 coding sequence is TGCAGTGCTAGAGATGGGAAGGGGACAGGGAAGGCAATTTCACCCCTCCACTTT.

This sequence joins TRBV12-3 or TRBV12-4 and TRBJ2-5, with D hard to call. CDR3 size: 13 residues. V shed 2 bases and J shed 9 bases, with 13 bases lying between them. CDR3: CASSLRQEMSQYF. In DNA, the CDR3 is TGTGCCAGCAGTTTAAGACAAGAGATGTCCCAGTACTTC.

This sequence joins TRBV3-1 and TRBJ1-6, with 8 bases identical to TRBD1. Germline V lookup: CDR1 LGHDT, CDR2 YNNKEL (reference sequence). After removal of 0 bases from V and 9 bases from J, the junction contained 7 bases not matched to a gene. The CDR3 has 16 residues. As DNA, the CDR3 is TGTGCCAGCAGCCAAGACCCCCAGGGGGCGGGTTCACCCCTCCACTTT. Translating it yields CASSQDPQGAGSPLHF.

This clonotype was seen a handful of times. The gene calls are TRBV7-6 and TRBJ2-6; unclear D gene. V lost 0 bases and J 0 bases, leaving 3 bases between the germline ends. This CDR3 has 15 amino acids. CDR1 and CDR2 from the germline V gene are SGHVS and FNYEAQ. CDR3 residues: CASSLAASGANVLTF. CDR3 sequence (DNA): TGTGCCAGCAGCTTAGCCGCCTCTGGGGCCAACGTCCTGACTTTC.

This clonotype was observed a handful of times. The chain is built from TRBV6-4 and TRBJ2-7; no firm D call. The CDR3 is made up of 14 amino acids. In germline, CDR1 is MRHNA, CDR2 SNTAGT. Trimming took 5 bases from V and 1 from J, leaving 12 bases between them. The CDR3 DNA reads TGTGCCAGCAGTCCCCTTACTCTGTCCTACGAGCAGTACTTC. This encodes CASSPLTLSYEQYF.

The table lists this clonotype with a few counts. V usage is TRBV5-1 and J usage is TRBJ1-2; D possibly corresponds to TRBD1 (5 bases). In germline, CDR1 is SGHRS, CDR2 YFSETQ. The CDR3 is made up of 17 amino acids. V was clipped by 0 bases and J by 0 bases, with 15 bases between them. The CDR3 loop reads CASSLVGGRQANYGYTF. CDR3 DNA: TGCGCCAGCAGCTTGGTCGGGGGTCGCCAAGCTAACTATGGCTACACCTTC.

The V gene is TRBV12-3 or TRBV12-4, the J gene TRBJ2-7, with D perhaps matching TRBD2 (6 bases). Trimming took 4 bases from V and 3 from J, leaving 13 bases between them. This CDR3 spans 14 amino acids. The CDR3 reads CASSSAGSSYEQYF. In DNA form, the CDR3 reads TGTGCCAGCAGTTCAGCCGGGAGCAGCTACGAGCAGTACTTC.

The chain carries TRBV4-2 and TRBJ2-3, with D tentatively TRBD1 or TRBD2 (5 bases each). The CDR3 loop spans 15 amino acids. Germline V gene sequence: CDR1 LGHNA, CDR2 YNFKEQ. Trimming took 1 base from V and 3 from J, leaving 11 bases between them. CDR3 DNA sequence: TGTGCCAGCAGCCAAGCTGGGGGAGCAACAGATACGCAGTATTTT. Translation: CASSQAGGATDTQYF.

This clonotype was detected a few times. The chain links TRBV12-3 or TRBV12-4 to TRBJ2-7, with D perhaps matching TRBD2 (7 bases). V shed 4 bases and J shed 3 bases, with 13 bases lying between them. CDR3 length: 14 amino acids. CDR3 sequence (DNA): TGTGCCAGCAGTTCCAACAGGGAGGGCTACGAGCAGTACTTC. Its protein product is CASSSNREGYEQYF.

This sequence joins TRBV20-1 and TRBJ2-7; D is possibly TRBD1 (6 bases). CDR1 is DFQATT, CDR2 SNEGSKA, per germline (reference sequence). This CDR3 comprises 14 residues. Between the trimmed V and J ends, which lost 6 bases and 6 bases, there was a span of 21 bases. CDR3 sequence reads: CSASTLGQPLEQYF. The CDR3 DNA sequence: TGCAGTGCCTCTACTCTCGGACAGCCCCTCGAGCAGTACTTC.

This clonotype has only a few counts. The V gene is TRBV9, the J gene TRBJ2-1; D unresolved. V was shortened by 1 base and J by 2 bases, with 10 bases between the two germline ends. The germline V gene encodes CDR1 SGDLS and CDR2 YYNGEE. The length of the CDR3 is 15 residues. The CDR3 nucleotides are TGTGCCAGCAGCGTATCCTCCCTGACCTACAATGAGCAGTTCTTC. Protein product: CASSVSSLTYNEQFF.

This clonotype was seen a handful of times. J is TRBJ1-1 and V is TRBV7-9; the D gene is possibly TRBD1 (5 bases). Trimming left V 4 bases short and J 4 bases short, with 13 bases between. CDR1 is SEHNR, CDR2 FQNEAQ, per germline (reference sequence). CDR3 size: 14 residues. In DNA form, the CDR3 reads TGTGCCAGCAGCTCCTCCTCTCAGGGCACTGAAGCTTTCTTT. It specifies CASSSSSQGTEAFF. The full variable domain, completed using reference TRBV7-9 and TRBJ1-1, is DTGVSQNPRHKITKRGQNVTFRCDPISEHNRLYWYRQTLGQGPEFLTYFQNEAQLEKSRLLSDRFSAERPKGSFSTLEIQRTEQGDSAMYLCASSSSSQGTEAFFGQGTRLTVV.

The chain carries TRBV20-1 and TRBJ1-2, with D uncertain. This CDR3 is 11 amino acids long. CDR1 and CDR2 (germline): DFQATT, SNEGSKA (reference sequence). Trimming took off 6 bases at V and 3 bases at J, with 8 bases between the two ends. The CDR3 spells CSAKPDYGYTF. DNA for the CDR3: TGCAGTGCCAAACCAGACTATGGCTACACCTTC.

The genes are TRBV4-3 and TRBJ2-5; 12 bases are a match to TRBD2. The CDR3 runs to 15 residues. V dropped 2 bases and J dropped 5; count of bases not matched to a gene: 3. Germline lookup yields CDR1 LGHNA and CDR2 YSLEER. For the CDR3, the DNA is TGCGCCAGCAGCCAATCCGGGACTAGCGGGGAGACCCAGTACTTC. Protein: CASSQSGTSGETQYF.

This clonotype was picked up many times. The rearrangement links TRBV7-3 to TRBJ2-3; the D is unclear. V was shortened by 4 bases and J by 6 bases, with 11 bases between the two germline ends. The V gene's germline CDR1 is SGHTA and CDR2 FQGTGA. This CDR3 contains 13 residues. The CDR3 loop reads CASSYSTFDTQYF. CDR3 coding DNA: TGTGCCAGCAGCTACTCTACTTTTGATACGCAGTATTTT.

This clonotype was picked up many times. The V gene is TRBV7-3, the J gene TRBJ1-6; TRBD1 aligns across 7 bases. Germline loops: CDR1 SGHTA, CDR2 FQGTGA. The CDR3 is 15 residues long. Unmatched junction bases numbered 7, after V lost 4 bases and J lost 7 bases. CDR3 sequence: CASSYGTEQNSPLHF. CDR3 DNA: TGTGCCAGCAGCTACGGGACAGAACAAAATTCACCCCTCCACTTT. The full variable domain, with the rest looked up from reference TRBV7-3 and TRBJ1-6, is GAGVSQTPSNKVTEKGKYVELRCDPISGHTALYWYRQSLGQGPEFLIYFQGTGAADDSGLPNDRFFAVRPEGSVSTLKIQRTERGDSAVYLCASSYGTEQNSPLHFGNGTRLTVT.

This clonotype was observed a few times. This chain connects TRBV5-6 to TRBJ2-3; D may be TRBD1 (6 bases). The CDR3 is made up of 14 amino acids. V lost 0 bases and J 4 bases, leaving 9 bases between the germline ends. Germline-derived CDR1 and CDR2 are SGHDT and YYEEEE. This chain's CDR3 is CASSLGHRADTQYF. Here the CDR3 DNA reads TGTGCCAGCAGCTTGGGACACAGGGCAGATACGCAGTATTTT.

This clonotype appeared a few times. This sequence joins TRBV5-1 and TRBJ2-1; TRBD2 matches 8 bases. CDR3 length equals 16 residues. Germline V gene data show CDR1 as SGHRS and CDR2 as YFSETQ. The trim removed 4 bases at V and 8 bases at J, leaving 14 bases unmatched. DNA for the CDR3: TGCGCCAGCAGCCTGGGCGGGACTAGATTTCTGGATGAGCAGTTCTTC. This translates into CASSLGGTRFLDEQFF.

The gene calls are TRBV5-1 and TRBJ2-1; 9 nucleotides line up with TRBD2. J was trimmed by 8 bases and V by 4 bases; bases with no gene match: 7. Germline values: CDR1 SGHRS, CDR2 YFSETQ. The CDR3 loop spans 14 amino acids. CDR3 coding DNA: TGCGCCAGCAGCCCCCTTAGCGGGGGAGATGAGCAGTTCTTC. It codes for CASSPLSGGDEQFF.

In this sample, this clonotype turned up a few times. The V gene is TRBV24-1, the J gene TRBJ1-1; D remains unclear. Germline CDR1 KGHDR, CDR2 SFDVKD. Trimming took 8 bases from V and 5 from J, leaving 8 bases between them. The CDR3 runs to 11 residues. CDR3 in amino acids: CATMRGTEAFF. As DNA, the CDR3 is TGTGCCACCATGCGAGGGACTGAAGCTTTCTTT.

This clonotype was counted many times. The chain recombines TRBV10-3 with TRBJ2-3, with 8 bases matching TRBD1. J gave up 6 bases and V 6 bases, and 8 bases lay outside the gene matches. The germline CDR1 and CDR2 sequences are ENHRY and SYGVKD. There are 14 residues in the CDR3. The CDR3 DNA sequence: TGTGCCATCAGCGGCGGACAGGGCGGGGATACGCAGTATTTT. This gives the protein CAISGGQGGDTQYF.

This clonotype showed up just a few times. The rearrangement uses TRBV7-7 and TRBJ1-3; the D is unclear. The CDR3 spans 15 residues. Germline V gene data show CDR1 as SSHAT and CDR2 as FNYEAQ (reference sequence). V shed 5 bases and J shed 0 bases, with 11 bases lying between them. CDR3 sequence reads: CASSPDPDSGNTIYF. The CDR3 bases are TGTGCCAGCAGCCCGGACCCTGACTCTGGAAACACCATATATTTT.